The 13 T cell receptor beta chains below all came from one sample that was sequenced in a study of tumor-infiltrating lymphocytes in primary liver carcinoma. Unsorted whole blood served as the source of blood RNA, and germline DNA was extracted as well. Production of TCR beta cDNA used roughly 480 ng total RNA together with a constant-region primer. Generation of the TCR beta libraries relied on three nested multiplex PCR rounds using slightly modified ARM-PCR. PCR rounds one and two used TRBV1-TRBV30 forward primers with a C-beta reverse primer for 10 cycles each. In TCRdb, the multiplex PCR reads were re-called with MiXCR into one record per CDR3 protein. The data show 310,000 or so distinct CDR3 sequences, with nearly 60% seen just once and about 15% held by the top ten. The sequencing input was peripheral blood. These receptor sequences come from a young woman with primary liver carcinoma and hepatitis B virus infection.

The rearrangement links TRBV30 to TRBJ2-3; D perhaps matches TRBD1 (6 bases). The V gene lost 8 bases and the J gene lost 5 bases, with 23 bases spanning the gap. The length of the CDR3 is 15 residues. The V gene's germline CDR1 is GTSNPN and CDR2 SVGIG (reference sequence). CDR3 DNA sequence: TGTGCCCTGGGTCGCAGGGGCGTTAAAGGAGATACGCAGTATTTT. Its protein product is CALGRRGVKGDTQYF.

This clonotype was found many times. The V call is TRBV29-1, the J call TRBJ2-1; tentative D call: TRBD2 (5 bases). The CDR3 loop spans 13 amino acids. Deletions cut 6 bases from V and 2 bases from J, with 11 bases between. The V gene's germline CDR1 is SQVTM and CDR2 ANQGSEA. The CDR3 region has the DNA TGCAGCGTCGAGCTAGCTGCCTACAATGAGCAGTTCTTC. Protein: CSVELAAYNEQFF.

Concerning this clonotype itself: Since a much larger clone is just one base distant, this may be a read error. The CDR3 end shows no conserved phenylalanine or tryptophan, and so a read error is likely. CDR3 nucleotide sequence: TGTGCCAGCAGCCAGAGACAGGGGTTCGGCAATCAGCCCCAGCATTGT. It is translated as CASSQRQGFGNQPQHC. V is TRBV4-2 and J is TRBJ1-5; TRBD1 agrees at 8 bases. From germline, CDR1 is LGHNA and CDR2 YNFKEQ. CDR3 length: 16 residues. Unmatched junction bases numbered 6, after V lost 3 bases and J lost 2 bases.

In its sample, this clonotype was seen a few times. The chain links TRBV12-3 or TRBV12-4 to TRBJ1-5, with TRBD1 identical over 11 bases. The CDR3 covers 14 residues. V shed 5 bases and J 7 bases; nucleotides not matched to a gene: 4. The CDR3 nucleotides read TGTGCCAGCAGTGGAGGGACAGGGGGGCAGCCCCAGCATTTT. It specifies CASSGGTGGQPQHF.

This rearrangement joins TRBV29-1 to TRBJ2-1, with D unclear. Germline CDR1 is SQVTM and CDR2 is ANQGSEA. CDR3 length equals 17 residues. The ends were cut back, 4 bases at V and 5 bases at J, with 24 bases in the middle. The CDR3 bases are TGCAGCGTTGTTAAGGCCCAGGCGGCCCTGGGGAACAATGAGCAGTTCTTC. Protein product: CSVVKAQAALGNNEQFF.

On this clonotype: A read error may be the cause here, since a much bigger clone is one base away. The conserved phenylalanine or tryptophan normally closing the CDR3 is absent here, so this likely arose from a read error. The chain employs TRBV5-6 and TRBJ2-4; perhaps TRBD2 as D (5 bases). There are 14 residues in the CDR3. Germline V CDR1 and CDR2: SGHDT, YYEEEE. V was pared by 1 base and J by 0 bases, with 5 bases between. The CDR3 sequence is CASSLRGAKNIQYS. CDR3 coding DNA: TGTGCCAGCAGCTTGCGGGGAGCCAAAAACATTCAGTACTCC.

The CDR3 protein is CASTGGWGNQPQHF. In DNA, the CDR3 is TGTGCCAGCACAGGGGGTTGGGGCAATCAGCCCCAGCATTTT. This chain connects TRBV28 to TRBJ1-5, with 7 bases aligning to TRBD1. Per the germline V gene, CDR1 is MDHEN and CDR2 is SYDVKM. The CDR3 extends over 14 amino acids. V gave up 7 bases and J gave up 2 bases; unmatched junction bases: 5.

Comment on this clonotype: In this CDR3 the conserved last residue, phenylalanine or tryptophan, is missing, so a read error is likely. The chain is built from TRBV11-1 and TRBJ2-2, with D maybe TRBD2 (6 bases). CDR1 and CDR2 (germline): SGHAT, FQDESV (reference sequence). The CDR3 is 12 residues long. The CDR3 nucleotides are TGTGCCAGCAGCTCCAAAACCGGGGGGCTGTTTGTT. Encoded protein: CASSSKTGGLFV.

Comments on this clonotype: The CDR3 ends on some other residue instead of the conserved phenylalanine or tryptophan, so this is likely a read error. CDR3 protein: CSVEDWRQGVGVWYNEQFY. In DNA form, the CDR3 reads TGCAGCGTTGAAGATTGGAGACAGGGGGTGGGGGTATGGTACAATGAGCAGTTCTAC. The V gene is TRBV29-1, the J gene TRBJ2-1, with TRBD1 matching over 9 bases. The CDR3 length is 19 residues. Germline assignment: CDR1 SQVTM and CDR2 ANQGSEA. Unmatched junction bases numbered 16, after V lost 0 bases and J lost 4 bases.

A remark on this clonotype: A much larger clone differs from this one at a single base, so this may be a read error. The chain recombines TRBV11-2 with TRBJ2-1; D unresolved. The CDR3 has 13 amino acids. Trimming removed 10 bases at V and 7 bases at J, with 17 bases between. Per the germline V gene, CDR1 is SGHAT and CDR2 is FQNNGV. The CDR3 loop is CATRKFSLNEQFF. As DNA, the CDR3 is TGTGCCACCCGGAAATTTTCACTAAATGAGCAGTTCTTC.

This clonotype appeared a few times. The V gene is TRBV4-1, the J gene TRBJ2-6; weak D call: TRBD2 (6 bases). The CDR3 contains 16 residues. V was cut by 1 base and J by 2 bases, with 9 bases left in between. The germline CDR1 and CDR2 sequences are MGHRA and YSYEKL. In DNA form, the CDR3 reads TGCGCCAGCAGCCAAGCGCGGAGGGCTGGGGCCAACGTCCTGACTTTC. This translates into CASSQARRAGANVLTF.

About this clonotype itself: The CDR3 does not end in the conserved phenylalanine or tryptophan, so this is likely a read error. The V gene is TRBV12-3 or TRBV12-4, the J gene TRBJ2-3; D uncertain. The CDR3 loop spans 13 amino acids. The CDR3 region is CVSRPVRPDTQYL. In nucleotides, the CDR3 is TGTGTCAGCAGACCCGTCCGGCCAGATACGCAGTATTTA.

This chain joins TRBV28 and TRBJ2-7, with 14 bases that match TRBD2. V lost 4 bases to trimming and J lost 4 bases; unmatched junction nucleotides: 6. The CDR3 length is 16 residues. Germline values: CDR1 MDHEN, CDR2 SYDVKM. CDR3 loop: CASSSGTSGSFYEQYF. The CDR3 coding sequence is TGTGCCAGCAGTTCCGGGACTAGCGGGAGTTTTTACGAGCAGTACTTC.